The T cell receptor beta chain under discussion was sequenced for a study of vaccination and CD4 T cells after COVID-19 (dated by TCRdb to about 2022). Describing the broader study: Convalescent patients had a positive SARS-CoV-2 result on nasal swab PCR, and of these patients, fewer than ten had mild disease and one had severe disease. The convalescent cohort included six males and four females, with two Hispanic individuals, seven Caucasians, two Asians and one multiracial person. Two doses of either the Pfizer-BioNTech BNT162b2 vaccine (n=8) or the Moderna mRNA-1273 vaccine (n=2) were administered to participants. Post-COVID blood samples from convalescent patients were collected a median of approximately 93 days after diagnosis, with a range of 35 to 161 days. Post-vaccine blood samples were collected a median of approximately 68 days after the second vaccine dose, ranging from roughly 13 to 250 days. Culture stimuli were overlapping spike peptide pools from SARS-CoV-2 and from the common cold coronaviruses HCoV-NL63, HCoV-OC43 and HCoV-229E. As controls, cultures received a CEFX viral epitope pool (the positive control), an HIV-1 Nef peptide pool (the negative control), or no peptide at all. In approximately ten COVID-19 convalescent patients and 4 infection-naive healthy vaccine recipients, the spike-specific CD4+ TCR repertoire before mRNA vaccination was compared with the repertoire after mRNA vaccination.

Including the terminal cysteine and phenylalanine, the CDR3 comprises 16 residues. Here the CDR3 DNA is all that survives: 48 bases in frame from base 1. From V the trimming removes 0 bases and from J it removes 1 base, while the gene matches leave 4 bases of the junction unaccounted for. Looking up the germline V gene (reference sequence) yields CDR1 DFQATT and CDR2 SNEGSKA. What the study reported, not specific to this receptor: Although the median number of SARS-CoV-2-reactive clonotypes went up from 20 to 25 after infection to 35 to 40 after vaccination, the increase was not significant. Of the vaccine-specific clones in convalescent patients, 304 of 307, or nearly all, reacted only to SARS-CoV-2 spike and did not cross-react with common cold coronaviruses. Among the post-vaccine SARS-CoV-2-reactive clones in convalescent patients, a median approximately 90% showed up only after vaccination, which suggests vaccine-specific priming. The number of convalescent patients in the study was relatively small, and the study did not examine early timepoints following natural infection.

Receptor libraries were prepared by PCR. At the Johns Hopkins FTIC core, DNA from the cultured CD4+ T cells underwent TCR sequencing with the Oncomine TCR Beta short-read assay. Genomic DNA was extracted from the cultured CD4+ T cells with the QIAamp micro DNA kit. Oncomine TCR Beta libraries made from cultured CD4+ T cells were pooled using unique dual indexes and sequenced on an Illumina iSeq 100. From the authors' description of their analysis: Non-productive sequences were filtered out, and CDR3s that did not start with C, did not end with F or W, or were shorter than 7 amino acids were discarded. Antigen-specific clonotypes were identified using the MANAFEST web application through comparison of peptide-stimulated wells with reference and other culture wells. For a clone to be called positive, the clone needed an FDR below 0.05, an odds ratio above 5, and a productive frequency above 0.1% in at least two of three replicate wells. A clonotype counted as cross-reactive if it showed significant expansion both in the SARS-CoV-2 spike wells and in at least one common cold coronavirus spike condition. Using R version 3.6.1, CDR3 homology was evaluated through Levenshtein distances (stringdist) along with unrooted phylogenetic trees (ape). TCRdb handled the public reads itself, with Q25 trimming in fastp and clone calling in MiXCR, and kept productive beta chains. Every CDR3 protein is listed once, alongside the most common genes and DNA of its rows. TCRdb, rather than the study authors, made the V and J calls. In all, the sample holds roughly 14,000 distinct CDR3 sequences, and roughly 50% of those were seen once. Clones ranked in the top ten supply around a tenth of the sample.

Regarding this clonotype: The specificity of this receptor is unknown. One base away there is no much larger clone; base qualities are not given.

The treatment or condition label on this specimen signifies: approximately nine-day PBMC culture with coronavirus spike peptide pools or control peptides (ViraFEST assay). The study used the ViraFEST assay, which expanded antigen-specific T cells with peptide pools and then identified expanded clonotypes by TCR sequencing. The convalescent patients' positive SARS-CoV-2 PCR tests were from March to December 2020, which was before the Alpha, Beta and Delta variants emerged in the United States. PBMCs were cultured at around 2.2 million per well in IMDM supplemented with roughly 5% human AB serum and 9.5 to 10 IU/ml IL-2, with about 9 ug/ml peptide pools added. Half of the culture medium was replaced with fresh IL-2-containing medium on days 3 and 7. After around 11 days of culture, CD4+ T cells were isolated by negative selection using the EasySep CD4+ T cell isolation kit. Ficoll-Paque Plus gradient centrifugation was used to isolate PBMCs from whole blood, and the isolated PBMCs were then either used fresh or cryopreserved at -140C. In general, triplicate wells were set up for every culture condition.

This clonotype was sampled from a human donor who had recovered from COVID-19. Sequences were derived from CD4+ T cells from blood, cultured in vitro, sampled before SARS-CoV-2 vaccination. The sequence joins TRBV20-1 to TRBJ2-2; the junction holds 8 bases that match TRBD2. The nucleotide sequence reads TGCAGTGCTAGAGATCTGGCGGGAGGGAACACCGGGGAGCTGTTTTTT. It translates to CSARDLAGGNTGELFF.